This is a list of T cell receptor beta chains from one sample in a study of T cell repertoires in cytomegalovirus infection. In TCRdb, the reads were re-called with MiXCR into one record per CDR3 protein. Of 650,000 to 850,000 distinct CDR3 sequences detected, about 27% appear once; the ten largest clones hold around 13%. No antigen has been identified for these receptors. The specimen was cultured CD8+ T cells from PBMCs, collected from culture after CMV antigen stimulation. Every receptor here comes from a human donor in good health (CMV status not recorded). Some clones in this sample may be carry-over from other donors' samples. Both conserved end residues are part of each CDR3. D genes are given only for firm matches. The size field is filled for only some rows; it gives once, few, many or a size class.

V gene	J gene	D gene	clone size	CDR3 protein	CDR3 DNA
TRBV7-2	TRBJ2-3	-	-	CASSLYGSGAGTDTQYF	TGTGCCAGCAGCTTATACGGCTCGGGGGCCGGCACAGATACGCAGTATTTT
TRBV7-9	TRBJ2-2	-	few	CASSLAPDLNTGELFF	TGTGCCAGCAGCTTAGCCCCGGACCTAAACACCGGGGAGCTGTTTTTT
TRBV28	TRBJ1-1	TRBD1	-	CASSRLDRADTEAFF	TGTGCCAGCAGCCGTCTCGACAGGGCTGACACTGAAGCTTTCTTT
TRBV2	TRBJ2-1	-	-	CASSVAEPPYNEQFF	TGTGCCAGCAGTGTGGCAGAACCTCCCTACAATGAGCAGTTCTTC
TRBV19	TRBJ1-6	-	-	CASADLGGNSPLHF	TGTGCCAGTGCCGACCTCGGGGGGAATTCACCCCTCCACTTT
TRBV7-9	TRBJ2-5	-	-	CASSPQQVTQYF	TGTGCCAGCAGCCCCCAGCAAGTGACCCAGTACTTC
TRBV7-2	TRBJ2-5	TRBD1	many	CASSLQGDLQETQYF	TGTGCCAGCAGCTTACAGGGGGACCTACAAGAGACCCAGTACTTC
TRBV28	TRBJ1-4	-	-	CASSTPRRDEKLFF	TGTGCCAGCAGCACTCCAAGAAGGGATGAAAAACTGTTTTTT
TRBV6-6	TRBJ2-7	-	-	CASSSVGSEQYF	TGTGCCAGCAGTTCGGTGGGATCCGAGCAGTACTTC
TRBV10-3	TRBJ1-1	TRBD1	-	CAIKIQGAGAEAFF	TGTGCCATCAAAATTCAGGGGGCCGGGGCTGAAGCTTTCTTT
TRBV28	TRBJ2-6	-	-	CASSYRGLSSGANVLTF	TGTGCCAGCAGTTACAGAGGCCTAAGCTCTGGGGCCAACGTCCTGACTTTC